Below, one TCR beta chain is given with its context. Per the original data handling: Reference gene primer amplification gave nucleated cell count estimates. Measured with immunoSEQ multiplex PCR; TCRdb has only the in-frame clones, and not every one. Clonal size and the V and J genes are those of that table, whereas D and trimming came from the DNA. The table has more than 95,000 clones, roughly 87% seen once; the top ten hold around 18%. The V gene end was trimmed by 5 bases and the J gene end by 5 bases; junction bases not matched to a gene: 6. CDR3 length: 15 amino acids. Germline V gene lookup returns CDR1 SGHTA and CDR2 FQGNSA. This entry belongs to a study of blood T cell repertoires in COVID-19. As for the study in general: The cDNA or gDNA used as material had been derived from T cells, B-cell-depleted T cells, or PBMCs.

Sequenced material: peripheral blood. This chain connects TRBV7-2 to TRBJ2-7; 13 bases map to TRBD2. The TCR was taken from a man aged 80 or over with acute or convalescent COVID-19. CDR3 sequence reads: CASSGLAGAADEQYF. The CDR3 bases are TGTGCCAGCAGCGGACTAGCGGGGGCTGCGGACGAGCAGTACTTC.